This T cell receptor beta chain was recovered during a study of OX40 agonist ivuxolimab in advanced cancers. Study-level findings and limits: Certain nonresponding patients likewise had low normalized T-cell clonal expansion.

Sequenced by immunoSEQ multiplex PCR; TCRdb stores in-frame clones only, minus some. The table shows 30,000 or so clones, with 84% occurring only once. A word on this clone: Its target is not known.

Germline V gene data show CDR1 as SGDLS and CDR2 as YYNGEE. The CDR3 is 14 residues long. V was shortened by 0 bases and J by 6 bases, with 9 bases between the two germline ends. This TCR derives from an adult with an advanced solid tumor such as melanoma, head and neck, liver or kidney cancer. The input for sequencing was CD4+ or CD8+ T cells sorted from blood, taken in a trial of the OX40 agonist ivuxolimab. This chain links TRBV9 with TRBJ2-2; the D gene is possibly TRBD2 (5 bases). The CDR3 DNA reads TGTGCCAGCAGCGTAGGAGGGTCCGCCGGGGAGCTGTTTTTT. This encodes CASSVGGSAGELFF.